The 32 T cell receptor beta chains presented below share a single source sample, sequenced in a study of cytomegalovirus exposure and HLA in healthy donors. Primers for the PCR totalled 60 Vbeta and 13 Jbeta. The repertoire was sequenced with immunoSEQ multiplex PCR; TCRdb's copy has only in-frame clones and lacks some. The table has a few hundred thousand clones, 65% to 90% seen once. Sequences were obtained from PBMCs. Receptors originate from a girl between 10 and 17 years old in good health and CMV-seronegative.

The chain combines TRBV5-4 with TRBJ2-7, with 9 bases identical to TRBD1. CDR1 SGHNT and CDR2 YYREEE come from the germline V gene (reference sequence). This CDR3 region has 15 residues. V lost 4 bases and J lost 0; bases outside the gene matches: 5. The DNA for the CDR3 is TGTGCCAGCAGCCGCGACAGGGGGACCTCCTACGAGCAGTACTTC. This gives the protein CASSRDRGTSYEQYF.

J is TRBJ1-1 and V is TRBV7-8, with D tentatively TRBD1 (5 bases). Trimming left V 1 base short and J 1 base short, with 19 bases between. This CDR3 spans 18 amino acids. CDR1 SGHVS and CDR2 FQNEAQ come from the germline V gene. In DNA form, the CDR3 reads TGTGCCAGCAGCTTAGTCAATTTGTACGCGGGGCAGAACACTGAAGCTTTCTTT. Protein product: CASSLVNLYAGQNTEAFF.

Turning to this clone: At one end, the junction sequence differs from germline, possibly due to a read error. The rearrangement links TRBV28 to TRBJ1-2; D uncertain. Germline CDR1 MDHEN, CDR2 SYDVKM. CDR3 length: 11 residues. DNA of the CDR3: TGTGCCAGCAGTTCCCGCAATCGTCTAAACTTC. Amino acid sequence: CASSSRNRLNF.

This clone was seen just once. The chain combines TRBV28 with TRBJ1-2, with a weak D call TRBD1 (5 bases). The germline V gene has CDR1 MDHEN and CDR2 SYDVKM. The CDR3 has 17 residues. Trimming removed 5 bases at V and 0 bases at J, with 19 bases between. CDR3 bases: TGTGCCAGCAGTCCTTCGTTAACTGACAGAGCTAACTATGGCTACACCTTC. Protein: CASSPSLTDRANYGYTF.

The V gene is TRBV19, the J gene TRBJ1-5; TRBD1 agrees at 9 bases. The CDR3 loop spans 16 amino acids. V was clipped by 10 bases and J by 6 bases; unmatched bases: 16. The germline gives CDR1 LNHDA, CDR2 SQIVND (reference sequence). Here the CDR3 DNA reads TGTGCCACCGGGACAGGGAGGCTTTCTCATCCTCAGCCCCAGCATTTT. It specifies CATGTGRLSHPQPQHF.

The genes are TRBV19 and TRBJ1-2, with 7 bases fitting TRBD1. CDR1 and CDR2 (germline): LNHDA, SQIVND (reference sequence). J was trimmed by 2 bases and V by 3 bases; bases with no gene match: 6. The CDR3 is 15 residues long. The CDR3 DNA is TGTGCCAGTAGTATCGGGGACAGCGCGAACTATGGCTACACCTTC. The encoded protein is CASSIGDSANYGYTF.

V is TRBV5-8 and J is TRBJ1-2; TRBD1 matches at 8 bases. The CDR3 is 14 amino acids. Looked up from germline, CDR1 is SGHTS and CDR2 is YDEGEE. V trimming: 0 bases; J trimming: 4 bases; junction bases outside the gene matches: 2. The CDR3 reads CASSLGDRGYGYTF. DNA for the CDR3: TGTGCCAGCAGCTTGGGAGACAGGGGCTATGGCTACACCTTC.

The genes are TRBV19 and TRBJ1-5; weak D call: TRBD1 (5 bases). This CDR3 contains 16 residues. Germline V lookup: CDR1 LNHDA, CDR2 SQIVND (reference sequence). Trimming stripped 3 bases from V and 1 base from J, with 13 bases between. Here the CDR3 DNA reads TGTGCCAGTAGTATGGGCAGGGACTGGAGCAATCAGCCCCAGCATTTT. Translated, it gives CASSMGRDWSNQPQHF.

This chain connects TRBV18 to TRBJ2-3; D uncertain. Trimming cost V 2 bases and J 4 bases, with 10 bases left between them. Germline V gene lookup returns CDR1 KGHSH and CDR2 LQKENI. The CDR3 sequence is 14 residues long. The CDR3: CASSPTPNADTQYF. The CDR3 DNA reads TGTGCCAGCTCACCAACTCCTAACGCAGATACGCAGTATTTT.

J is TRBJ2-7 and V is TRBV7-8; perhaps TRBD2 as D (6 bases). Germline lookup yields CDR1 SGHVS and CDR2 FQNEAQ. The CDR3 totals 13 residues. V lost 5 bases and J 3 bases, leaving 11 bases between the germline ends. The CDR3 DNA reads TGTGCCAGCAGCCCCGGGACTGTCTACGAGCAGTACTTC. It translates to CASSPGTVYEQYF.

The DNA for the CDR3 is TGCGCCAGCAGCCTGGGGGCCTTCCATTCTGGGGCCAACGTCCTGACTTTC. This gives the protein CASSLGAFHSGANVLTF. The rearrangement joins TRBV4-3 to TRBJ2-6; maybe TRBD1 (6 bases). CDR3 size: 17 residues. The V gene lost 4 bases and the J gene lost 1 base, with 14 bases spanning the gap. Looked up from germline, CDR1 is LGHNA and CDR2 is YSLEER.

The chain recombines TRBV28 with TRBJ2-7, with 8 bases lining up with TRBD1. This CDR3 has 16 amino acids. Germline lookup yields CDR1 MDHEN and CDR2 SYDVKM. V trimming: 3 bases; J trimming: 1 base; junction bases outside the gene matches: 8. This chain's CDR3 is CASSFLGTGESYEQYF. The CDR3 coding sequence is TGTGCCAGCAGTTTCTTAGGGACAGGCGAGTCCTACGAGCAGTACTTC.

The chain joins TRBV6-5 to TRBJ2-7; TRBD1 aligns across 7 bases. The ends lost 4 bases at V and 6 bases at J; junction bases unmatched: 9. CDR3 length equals 14 residues. Germline CDR1 reads MNHEY; CDR2 reads SVGAGI. The CDR3 region has the DNA TGTGCCAGCAGTTTCCGATCAGGGGGTGGCGAGCAGTACTTC. It yields the protein CASSFRSGGGEQYF.

In its sample, this clone was seen once. This chain connects TRBV21-1 to TRBJ1-5; the D call in the table, TRBD1, was not verified against the DNA. TRBV21-1 is a pseudogene. The CDR3 totals 17 residues. CDR3 coding DNA: TGTGCCAGCAATTTTAGGTCAGGGGCGAAGGGCAATCAGCCCCAGCATTTT. The encoded protein is CASNFRSGAKGNQPQHF.

This rearrangement joins TRBV15 to TRBJ1-6, with D perhaps matching TRBD1 (6 bases). The germline V gene has CDR1 LNHNV and CDR2 YYDKDF (reference sequence). CDR3 length: 15 residues. Trimming shortened V by 5 bases and J by 7 bases, and 15 bases separated the two germline ends. CDR3 sequence reads: CATSGEGRGNSPLHF. The CDR3 nucleotides read TGTGCCACCAGCGGTGAGGGCAGGGGAAATTCACCCCTCCACTTT.

The V and J genes are TRBV12-5 and TRBJ1-1; D is possibly TRBD1 (5 bases). The CDR3 totals 13 residues. The germline V gene encodes CDR1 LGHNT and CDR2 FRNRAP. V gave up 10 bases and J gave up 5 bases, with 17 bases separating them. CDR3 region: CATQGNKGTEAFF. For the CDR3, the DNA is TGTGCTACCCAAGGGAATAAGGGGACTGAAGCTTTCTTT.

The J gene is TRBJ2-5, the V gene TRBV28; 8 positions match TRBD2. The CDR3 length is 15 residues. CDR1 and CDR2 from the germline V gene are MDHEN and SYDVKM. Unmatched junction bases numbered 3, after V lost 2 bases and J lost 1 base. In DNA, the CDR3 is TGTGCCAGCAGTTTAACCGGGGGGGGCCAAGAGACCCAGTACTTC. This codes for CASSLTGGGQETQYF.

This clone was counted between two and nine times. The chain has TRBV7-2 and TRBJ2-1; D perhaps matches TRBD2 (7 bases). Germline CDR1 and CDR2: SGHTA and FQGNSA. The CDR3 spans 16 residues. The ends were cut back, 2 bases at V and 0 bases at J, with 11 bases in the middle. Here the CDR3 DNA reads TGTGCCAGCAGCTTAACGGCGGGGGCCTCCTACAATGAGCAGTTCTTC. Encoded protein: CASSLTAGASYNEQFF.

The chain has TRBV19 and TRBJ1-1, with D maybe TRBD1 (5 bases). CDR1 LNHDA and CDR2 SQIVND come from the germline V gene (reference sequence). This CDR3 has 14 amino acids. Trimming cost V 3 bases and J 4 bases, with 12 bases left between them. This CDR3 is CASSMAAGGTEAFF. The CDR3 coding sequence is TGTGCCAGTAGTATGGCCGCGGGGGGCACTGAAGCTTTCTTT.

The chain combines TRBV6-1 with TRBJ2-1; tentatively, D is TRBD1 (6 bases). Germline CDR1 is MNHNS and CDR2 is SASEGT. V was cut by 6 bases and J by 2 bases, with 14 bases left in between. CDR3 length equals 15 residues. The CDR3 is CASRVTGQAYNEQFF. The CDR3, as DNA: TGTGCCAGCAGGGTTACAGGGCAAGCCTACAATGAGCAGTTCTTC.

This chain joins TRBV19 and TRBJ2-4, with D tentatively TRBD2 (6 bases). CDR1 is LNHDA, CDR2 SQIVND, per germline (reference sequence). The V end lost 3 bases, the J end lost 2 bases, and 11 bases lay between the germline ends. There are 15 residues in the CDR3. CDR3 region: CASSIGGRTKNIQYF. CDR3 DNA sequence: TGTGCCAGTAGTATCGGAGGGAGGACCAAAAACATTCAGTACTTC.

The genes are TRBV7-2 and TRBJ2-1; D not resolved. V lost 6 bases to trimming and J lost 3 bases, with 15 bases between them. CDR1 SGHTA and CDR2 FQGNSA come from the germline V gene. The CDR3 is made up of 15 amino acids. The chain's CDR3 is CASRSEPGFYNEQFF. The CDR3 DNA reads as TGTGCCAGCAGATCCGAACCAGGTTTCTACAATGAGCAGTTCTTC.

The CDR3 is CASSPTERREKLFF. The CDR3 nucleotides are TGTGCCAGCAGCCCGACTGAAAGAAGGGAAAAACTGTTTTTT. This chain links TRBV7-2 with TRBJ1-4; D unresolved. V dropped 5 bases and J dropped 8 bases, with 15 bases sitting between them. Germline V gene lookup returns CDR1 SGHTA and CDR2 FQGNSA. The CDR3 is 14 residues long.

This clone has a handful of counts. The chain is built from TRBV29-1 and TRBJ1-1, with 8 bases fitting TRBD1. There are 13 residues in the CDR3. The V and J ends lost 7 bases and 2 bases, in that order; junction bases with no gene match: 6. Germline CDR1 is SQVTM and CDR2 is ANQGSEA. The CDR3 here is CSGLTGDNTEAFF. As DNA, the CDR3 is TGCAGCGGTTTGACAGGGGATAACACTGAAGCTTTCTTT.

The gene calls are TRBV28 and TRBJ2-3; TRBD1 agrees at 10 bases. CDR1 is MDHEN and CDR2 is SYDVKM in the germline V gene. This CDR3 comprises 17 residues. V shed 5 bases, J shed 3 bases, and the junction held 11 bases outside the gene matches. The CDR3 bases are TGTGCCAGCAGTCCGGGGACAGGGGTGTTCGGGACAGATACGCAGTATTTT. It codes for CASSPGTGVFGTDTQYF.

In this sample, this clone turned up once. V and J are TRBV28 and TRBJ1-2, with D perhaps TRBD1 (5 bases). Germline CDR1 is MDHEN and CDR2 is SYDVKM. V lost 8 bases, J lost 8 bases, and 15 bases lay in between. The CDR3 spans 12 residues. CDR3 sequence (DNA): TGTGCCAGCTCTTGGGGCCGGTTGGGCTACACCTTC. Translated: CASSWGRLGYTF.

The chain employs TRBV6-5 and TRBJ1-4; D is unclear. V was clipped by 0 bases and J by 0 bases, with 8 bases between them. CDR3 length: 16 residues. Germline V lookup: CDR1 MNHEY, CDR2 SVGAGI. The DNA for the CDR3 is TGTGCCAGCAGTTACTCCCGGTCCACAACTAATGAAAAACTGTTTTTT. Translated, it gives CASSYSRSTTNEKLFF.

CDR3 nucleotide sequence: TGTGCCAGCAGCGTACACCCTAAACCATCGGATGAAAAACTGTTTTTT. Encoded protein: CASSVHPKPSDEKLFF. V usage is TRBV9 and J usage is TRBJ1-4; D uncertain. The V gene's germline CDR1 is SGDLS and CDR2 YYNGEE. Deletions cut 1 base from V and 6 bases from J, with 16 bases between. The CDR3 is made up of 16 amino acids.

The V and J genes are TRBV5-1 and TRBJ1-2, with 7 bases matching TRBD1. The CDR3 runs 14 residues. Losses at the gene ends were 4 bases for V and 5 bases for J; bases not matched to a gene: 8. The germline gives CDR1 SGHRS, CDR2 YFSETQ. CDR3 region: CASSLYTGEYGYTF. As DNA, the CDR3 is TGCGCCAGCAGCCTCTATACAGGGGAATATGGCTACACCTTC.

CDR3: CASSYTPSKGTQYF. In nucleotides, the CDR3 is TGTGCCAGCAGCTATACCCCTAGCAAGGGTACGCAGTATTTT. The genes are TRBV7-2 and TRBJ2-3; TRBD2 might be the D (5 bases). The CDR3 runs 14 residues. Germline lookup yields CDR1 SGHTA and CDR2 FQGNSA. V lost 4 bases and J 8 bases, leaving 16 bases between the germline ends. The full variable domain, completed using reference TRBV7-2 and TRBJ2-3, is GAGVSQSPSNKVTEKGKDVELRCDPISGHTALYWYRQSLGQGLEFLIYFQGNSAPDKSGLPSDRFSAERTGGSVSTLTIQRTQQEDSAVYLCASSYTPSKGTQYFGPGTRLTVL.

The gene calls are TRBV5-8 and TRBJ2-7, with 10 bases identical to TRBD1. The CDR3 consists of 14 residues. With 8 bases clipped from V and 5 bases from J, the junction kept 10 bases outside the gene matches. Germline CDR1 reads SGHTS; CDR2 reads YDEGEE. CDR3 residues: CASSEGQGFDEQYF. CDR3 in DNA: TGTGCCAGTTCGGAGGGACAGGGGTTCGACGAGCAGTACTTC.

The chain uses TRBV5-4 and TRBJ2-1; 8 bases agree with TRBD1. The V gene end was trimmed by 2 bases and the J gene end by 9 bases; junction bases not matched to a gene: 10. Germline V gene data show CDR1 as SGHNT and CDR2 as YYREEE (reference sequence). The CDR3 spans 15 residues. The CDR3 coding sequence is TGTGCCAGCAGCTTCAGCCGCCAGGGGGCTGGTGAGCAGTTCTTC. Its protein is CASSFSRQGAGEQFF.